Below, 23 T cell receptor beta chains from the same sample are listed, as sequenced in a study of T cell clonotyping in hematopoietic cell transplantation. Time point defined: recipient sample about 28 days before transplant, after cytoreduction. The data were produced by immunoSEQ multiplex PCR, yet TCRdb's version contains in-frame clones alone and is incomplete. The data contain tens of thousands of clones, 84% of them seen just once; the ten biggest clones take up approximately 24%. Sequencing used peripheral blood mononuclear cells, obtained before stem cell transplant. The receptors here all came from a woman aged 60 to 75 with acute myeloid leukemia. Some clones in this sample may be carry-over from other donors' samples.

This rearrangement joins TRBV7-2 to TRBJ1-1; D may be TRBD1 (6 bases). The length of the CDR3 is 13 residues. Germline V gives CDR1 SGHTA, CDR2 FQGNSA. V lost 3 bases to trimming and J lost 5 bases, with 10 bases between them. This CDR3 reads CASSLGGLTEAFF. As DNA, the CDR3 is TGTGCCAGCAGCTTGGGGGGGCTTACTGAAGCTTTCTTT.

The V gene is TRBV10-3, the J gene TRBJ1-5, with TRBD1 matching over 7 bases. The CDR3 is 14 residues long. After removal of 8 bases from V and 2 bases from J, the junction contained 6 bases not matched to a gene. The V gene's germline CDR1 is ENHRY and CDR2 SYGVKD. For the CDR3, the DNA is TGTGCCATCTTGACAGGGATCGGCAATCAGCCCCAGCATTTT. Its translation is CAILTGIGNQPQHF.

This chain links TRBV27 with TRBJ2-7, with 8 bases matching TRBD1. V gave up 7 bases and J gave up 6 bases; unmatched junction bases: 2. CDR1 is MNHEY and CDR2 is SMNVEV in the germline V gene (reference sequence). The CDR3 is 11 amino acids. CDR3 loop: CASTDRGEQYF. The CDR3 coding sequence is TGTGCCAGCACCGACAGGGGCGAGCAGTACTTC.

The chain uses TRBV29-1 and TRBJ2-7; TRBD1 aligns across 10 bases. Germline assignment: CDR1 SQVTM and CDR2 ANQGSEA. The J segment lost 3 bases and the V segment lost 6 bases, leaving 2 bases of the junction unmatched. The CDR3 contains 12 residues. CDR3 amino acids: CSVRTGGYEQYF. Here the CDR3 DNA reads TGCAGCGTCCGGACAGGGGGCTACGAGCAGTACTTC.

This sequence joins TRBV5-1 and TRBJ1-2, with D possibly TRBD1 on 5 matching bases. Germline assignment: CDR1 SGHRS and CDR2 YFSETQ. CDR3 length equals 13 residues. Between the trimmed V and J ends, which lost 0 bases and 8 bases, there was a span of 11 bases. As DNA, the CDR3 is TGCGCCAGCAGCTTGGCGGGGGTGAGCGGCTACACCTTC. This translates into CASSLAGVSGYTF.

The genes are TRBV19 and TRBJ2-1; 8 bases map to TRBD2. J lost 4 bases, V lost 3 bases, and 8 bases had no gene match. Germline-derived CDR1 and CDR2 are LNHDA and SQIVND (reference sequence). The CDR3 is 16 residues long. This CDR3 is CASSIGLGLVYNEQFF. For the CDR3, the DNA is TGTGCCAGTAGTATCGGTCTGGGACTAGTTTACAATGAGCAGTTCTTC.

J is TRBJ2-2 and V is TRBV11-3, with 11 bases lining up with TRBD2. Trimming took 3 bases from V and 1 from J; bases not matched to a gene: 1. The CDR3 is 16 amino acids. Germline V gene lookup returns CDR1 SGHNT and CDR2 YENEEA. The CDR3 reads CASSFGLAGNTGELFF. CDR3 nucleotide sequence: TGTGCCAGCAGCTTCGGACTAGCGGGGAACACCGGGGAGCTGTTTTTT.

The J gene is TRBJ2-1, the V gene TRBV7-2; TRBD2 might be the D (5 bases). V shed 5 bases and J shed 6 bases, with 11 bases lying between them. Germline V CDR1 and CDR2: SGHTA, FQGNSA. CDR3 length: 13 amino acids. CDR3 nucleotides: TGTGCCAGCAGCCCGCCGGGGATCAATGAGCAGTTCTTC. It codes for CASSPPGINEQFF.

The V gene is TRBV7-9, the J gene TRBJ2-2; 8 positions agree with TRBD2. CDR3 length equals 14 residues. Germline trimming cut 0 bases from V and 6 bases from J; bases unmatched to any gene: 0. Germline V lookup: CDR1 SEHNR, CDR2 FQNEAQ (reference sequence). Here the CDR3 DNA reads TGTGCCAGCAGCTTAGCGGGACTAGCCGGGGAGCTGTTTTTT. Its protein product is CASSLAGLAGELFF.

V gene TRBV27 combines with J gene TRBJ2-7, with D unclear. V was clipped by 5 bases and J by 2 bases, with 7 bases between them. Germline V gene data show CDR1 as MNHEY and CDR2 as SMNVEV (reference sequence). The CDR3 extends over 12 amino acids. The CDR3 spells CASSPGTYEQYF. The CDR3, as DNA: TGTGCCAGCAGTCCCGGAACCTACGAGCAGTACTTC.

The genes are TRBV29-1 and TRBJ2-2; D possibly corresponds to TRBD1 (6 bases). Trimming took 3 bases from V and 1 from J, leaving 12 bases between them. Germline loops: CDR1 SQVTM, CDR2 ANQGSEA. The CDR3 is 15 residues long. The CDR3 nucleotides are TGCAGCGTTGATGTCACAGGGCGGAACACCGGGGAGCTGTTTTTT. Its protein product is CSVDVTGRNTGELFF.

The rearrangement joins TRBV19 to TRBJ2-7, with 7 nucleotides matching TRBD1. The CDR3 runs 15 residues. In germline, CDR1 is LNHDA, CDR2 SQIVND (reference sequence). V shed 6 bases, J shed 5 bases, and the junction held 13 bases outside the gene matches. The CDR3 DNA reads as TGTGCCAGTAGAGTCGGCGTACAGGGGAACCACGAGCAGTACTTC. Its translation is CASRVGVQGNHEQYF.

The rearrangement joins TRBV6-5 to TRBJ1-3, with D tentatively TRBD1 (5 bases). Germline CDR1 MNHEY, CDR2 SVGAGI. Trimming removed 7 bases at V and 0 bases at J, with 10 bases between. The CDR3 is made up of 14 amino acids. The DNA for the CDR3 is TGTGCCAGCAAATTGGGGGACTCTGGAAACACCATATATTTT. As protein: CASKLGDSGNTIYF.

V and J are TRBV5-5 and TRBJ2-2; 7 nucleotides match TRBD1. This CDR3 comprises 16 residues. J gave up 1 base and V 3 bases, and 6 bases lay outside the gene matches. Germline lookup yields CDR1 SGHKS and CDR2 YYEKEE (reference sequence). CDR3 coding DNA: TGTGCCAGCAGCTCCCTAGGACAGGTGAACACCGGGGAGCTGTTTTTT. Translated, it gives CASSSLGQVNTGELFF.

This clone was seen once. This rearrangement joins TRBV27 to TRBJ2-7; 9 nucleotides agree with TRBD1. Per the germline V gene, CDR1 is MNHEY and CDR2 is SMNVEV (reference sequence). J was trimmed by 2 bases and V by 8 bases; bases with no gene match: 4. This CDR3 contains 13 residues. The CDR3 is CASGTGRAYEQYF. In nucleotides, the CDR3 is TGTGCCAGCGGGACAGGGCGAGCCTACGAGCAGTACTTC.

This clone was recorded a few times. The V gene is TRBV11-3, the J gene TRBJ2-1, with unresolved D. This CDR3 region has 13 residues. Germline V CDR1 and CDR2: SGHNT, YENEEA. V gave up 5 bases and J gave up 1 base, with 6 bases separating them. This CDR3 is CASSPSSYNEQFF. The CDR3 region has the DNA TGTGCCAGCAGCCCCTCTTCCTACAATGAGCAGTTCTTC.

The rearrangement joins TRBV7-2 to TRBJ2-7, with TRBD2 matching over 10 bases. The trim removed 5 bases at V and 1 base at J, leaving 5 bases unmatched. The CDR3 contains 15 residues. Germline V gene lookup returns CDR1 SGHTA and CDR2 FQGNSA. The CDR3 reads CASSVASGGSYEQYF. The CDR3 nucleotides are TGTGCCAGCAGCGTGGCTAGCGGGGGATCCTACGAGCAGTACTTC.

The chain links TRBV6-1 to TRBJ1-2, with TRBD1 identical over 7 bases. The germline V gene encodes CDR1 MNHNS and CDR2 SASEGT. With 4 bases clipped from V and 5 bases from J, the junction kept 10 bases outside the gene matches. The length of the CDR3 is 15 residues. The CDR3 bases are TGTGCCAGCAGTGCCATCCGGGACAGTTCTTATGGCTACACCTTC. Its translation: CASSAIRDSSYGYTF.

This clone was observed once. V is TRBV18 and J is TRBJ2-7, with TRBD1 matching 11 bases. The CDR3 consists of 14 residues. Germline assignment: CDR1 KGHSH and CDR2 LQKENI. V lost 2 bases and J lost 7; bases outside the gene matches: 4. Here the CDR3 reads CASSPRTGGGEQYF. CDR3 bases: TGTGCCAGCTCACCAAGGACAGGGGGCGGGGAGCAGTACTTC.

This sequence joins TRBV4-1 and TRBJ1-1; D is perhaps TRBD1 (6 bases). Trimming pared 2 bases from V and 10 bases from J, leaving 20 bases between. CDR3 size: 15 residues. Germline values: CDR1 MGHRA, CDR2 YSYEKL. The CDR3 DNA reads as TGCGCCAGCAGCCAACCCGGACAGATCCAATGGGGAGCTTTCTTT. It codes for CASSQPGQIQWGAFF.

The genes are TRBV25-1 and TRBJ2-3; D call uncertain. CDR3 length: 16 amino acids. The germline CDR1 and CDR2 sequences are MGHDK and SYGVNS. With 8 bases removed from V and 4 bases from J, the gap between germline ends came to 22 bases. The CDR3 nucleotides are TGTGCCAGCCCCTCACCGAAACGTAGGTTGCCAGATACGCAGTATTTT. Translated, it gives CASPSPKRRLPDTQYF.

The chain joins TRBV6-4 to TRBJ1-2, with 11 positions matching TRBD1. J gave up 7 bases and V 3 bases, and 7 bases lay outside the gene matches. CDR3 length: 15 residues. The germline V gene encodes CDR1 MRHNA and CDR2 SNTAGT. CDR3 sequence reads: CASSDTGQGVGGYTF. The CDR3 region has the DNA TGTGCCAGCAGTGATACGGGACAGGGGGTTGGTGGCTACACCTTC.

The chain joins TRBV5-6 to TRBJ1-2; tentative D call: TRBD1 (6 bases). The length of the CDR3 is 15 residues. V was shortened by 3 bases and J by 7 bases, with 19 bases between the two germline ends. Germline-derived CDR1 and CDR2 are SGHDT and YYEEEE. The CDR3 bases are TGTGCCAGCAGCTGGGTCAGGGGCGAAGAGCGTGGCTACACCTTC. As protein: CASSWVRGEERGYTF. The variable domain in full, with the rest retrieved from reference TRBV5-6 and TRBJ1-2, is DAGVTQSPTHLIKTRGQQVTLRCSPKSGHDTVSWYQQALGQGPQFIFQYYEEEERQRGNFPDRFSGHQFPNYSSELNVNALLLGDSALYLCASSWVRGEERGYTFGSGTRLTVV.